Shown below are 23 T cell receptor beta chains from a single sample sequenced in a study of beta chain features in type 1 diabetes. Expressed TCRB transcripts were sequenced after all isolated RNA was converted to cDNA. TCRdb's copy holds only in-frame clones and misses some; the assay was immunoSEQ multiplex PCR. The data show under 50,000 clones, about 51% seen once. Sample: Tregs from blood. These receptor sequences come from a woman aged 18-29 years in good health.

The rearrangement joins TRBV28 to TRBJ2-7; the match to TRBD2 covers 7 bases. This CDR3 region has 14 residues. The germline CDR1 and CDR2 sequences are MDHEN and SYDVKM. The V gene end was trimmed by 7 bases and the J gene end by 3 bases; junction bases not matched to a gene: 9. CDR3 residues: CASIEGGADYEQYF. The CDR3 DNA reads TGTGCCAGCATTGAGGGAGGGGCAGACTACGAGCAGTACTTC.

Only a few counts were recorded for this clone. CDR3 loop: CASSRTRDTQYF. As DNA, the CDR3 is TGTGCCAGCAGCCGTACGCGCGATACGCAGTATTTT. V gene TRBV7-2 combines with J gene TRBJ2-3, with D unclear. With 5 bases removed from V and 6 bases from J, the gap between germline ends came to 9 bases. Germline V gives CDR1 SGHTA, CDR2 FQGNSA. The CDR3 runs to 12 residues. The full variable domain, with the rest looked up from reference TRBV7-2 and TRBJ2-3, is GAGVSQSPSNKVTEKGKDVELRCDPISGHTALYWYRQSLGQGLEFLIYFQGNSAPDKSGLPSDRFSAERTGGSVSTLTIQRTQQEDSAVYLCASSRTRDTQYFGPGTRLTVL.

A few counts support this clone. This rearrangement joins TRBV28 to TRBJ2-3; TRBD2 is a possible D gene (6 bases). The length of the CDR3 is 15 residues. Germline CDR1 is MDHEN and CDR2 is SYDVKM. V lost 6 bases, J lost 0 bases, and 13 bases lay in between. This chain's CDR3 is CASSPASVSTDTQYF. CDR3 nucleotide sequence: TGTGCCAGCAGCCCTGCTAGCGTTAGCACAGATACGCAGTATTTT. Variable domain in full (rest from reference TRBV28 and TRBJ2-3): DVKVTQSSRYLVKRTGEKVFLECVQDMDHENMFWYRQDPGLGLRLIYFSYDVKMKEKGDIPEGYSVSREKKERFSLILESASTNQTSMYLCASSPASVSTDTQYFGPGTRLTVL.

V and J are TRBV7-2 and TRBJ2-7; D unclear. Germline V lookup: CDR1 SGHTA, CDR2 FQGNSA. The length of the CDR3 is 15 residues. V lost 0 bases and J lost 0, with 9 bases in between. Here the CDR3 DNA reads TGTGCCAGCAGCTTAGCGCTCGGTAGCTCCTACGAGCAGTACTTC. It codes for CASSLALGSSYEQYF.

The rearrangement uses TRBV19 and TRBJ1-1; possibly TRBD1 for D (5 bases). Germline loops: CDR1 LNHDA, CDR2 SQIVND (reference sequence). V was clipped by 6 bases and J by 0 bases, with 14 bases between them. This CDR3 spans 15 amino acids. This CDR3 is CASSPPGQVNTEAFF. CDR3 sequence (DNA): TGTGCCAGTAGCCCACCCGGACAAGTGAACACTGAAGCTTTCTTT.

The chain recombines TRBV29-1 with TRBJ2-3, with 7 bases fitting TRBD1. Trimming took 4 bases from V and 0 from J; bases not matched to a gene: 19. The CDR3 consists of 19 residues. Germline V gene lookup returns CDR1 SQVTM and CDR2 ANQGSEA. CDR3 protein: CSVVQTGGQLSTSTDTQYF. In DNA, the CDR3 is TGCAGCGTTGTCCAAACTGGGGGACAGCTAAGCACTAGCACAGATACGCAGTATTTT.

The rearrangement links TRBV5-6 to TRBJ2-3; D perhaps matches TRBD2 (6 bases). CDR3 length equals 14 residues. Deletions cut 4 bases from V and 0 bases from J, with 9 bases between. Looked up from germline, CDR1 is SGHDT and CDR2 is YYEEEE. DNA of the CDR3: TGTGCCAGCAGCATGGGACTGAGCACAGATACGCAGTATTTT. Encoded protein: CASSMGLSTDTQYF.

This chain links TRBV27 with TRBJ1-6; 8 nucleotides agree with TRBD1. The germline CDR1 and CDR2 sequences are MNHEY and SMNVEV (reference sequence). J lost 7 bases, V lost 5 bases, and 7 bases had no gene match. This CDR3 comprises 15 residues. The CDR3 loop is CASSVQGVGNSPLHF. CDR3 bases: TGTGCCAGCAGTGTACAGGGGGTGGGGAATTCACCCCTCCACTTT.

The V call is TRBV7-2, the J call TRBJ2-7; 8 nucleotides align to TRBD1. The CDR3 is made up of 18 amino acids. V lost 5 bases, J lost 2 bases, and 17 bases stayed unmatched. The germline V gene has CDR1 SGHTA and CDR2 FQGNSA. CDR3 in DNA: TGTGCCAGCAGCGCAGGTCTTGCGGTCGGGACAGGAACCTACGAGCAGTACTTC. Encoded protein: CASSAGLAVGTGTYEQYF.

The chain is built from TRBV27 and TRBJ2-7; D is perhaps TRBD1 (5 bases). V was pared by 4 bases and J by 0 bases, with 10 bases between. The CDR3 loop spans 14 amino acids. Per the germline V gene, CDR1 is MNHEY and CDR2 is SMNVEV (reference sequence). CDR3: CASSYRPSSYEQYF. The DNA for the CDR3 is TGTGCCAGCAGTTACAGGCCCAGCTCCTACGAGCAGTACTTC.

This clone was found once. This rearrangement joins TRBV11-2 to TRBJ2-7; the D gene is possibly TRBD1 (6 bases). Germline V CDR1 and CDR2: SGHAT, FQNNGV. V lost 4 bases, J lost 0 bases, and 16 bases lay in between. This CDR3 contains 16 residues. The CDR3 DNA reads as TGTGCCAGCAGCTCCAGGGGCCGAAGGAGCTCCTACGAGCAGTACTTC. Its translation: CASSSRGRRSSYEQYF.

The rearrangement uses TRBV5-1 and TRBJ2-2, with TRBD2 matching over 12 bases. The CDR3 contains 16 residues. V lost 4 bases to trimming and J lost 7 bases; unmatched junction nucleotides: 8. Germline-derived CDR1 and CDR2 are SGHRS and YFSETQ. CDR3 residues: CASSQTSGSTGGELFF. The CDR3 DNA reads as TGCGCCAGCAGCCAGACTAGCGGGAGTACCGGCGGGGAGCTGTTTTTT.

This clone was detected a few times. In nucleotides, the CDR3 is TGTGCCAGCAGCGGCGGGACCAGAGAAAAACTGTTTTTT. It yields the protein CASSGGTREKLFF. The chain couples TRBV5-4 to TRBJ1-4; the D gene is possibly TRBD1 (5 bases). V lost 4 bases and J lost 8, with 12 bases in between. The CDR3 consists of 13 residues. Germline assignment: CDR1 SGHNT and CDR2 YYREEE (reference sequence).

The V call is TRBV29-1, the J call TRBJ2-7; perhaps TRBD2 as D (6 bases). With 4 bases removed from V and 6 bases from J, the gap between germline ends came to 19 bases. The CDR3 extends over 14 amino acids. Germline CDR1 is SQVTM and CDR2 is ANQGSEA. The CDR3 DNA sequence: TGCAGCGTTGCGCGCGGGACCGCGGGCGGCGAGCAGTACTTC. This codes for CSVARGTAGGEQYF.

This chain links TRBV6-5 with TRBJ1-1, with 7 nucleotides matching TRBD1. The CDR3 loop spans 13 amino acids. CDR1 MNHEY and CDR2 SVGAGI come from the germline V gene. V was pared by 7 bases and J by 8 bases, with 10 bases of the junction left unmatched. The CDR3 bases are TGTGCCAGCATAAAATTGCAGGGGGGCGAAGCTTTCTTT. Translated: CASIKLQGGEAFF.

This clone was picked up a small number of times. The chain employs TRBV5-1 and TRBJ2-5, with D perhaps matching TRBD2 (5 bases). This CDR3 has 15 amino acids. The V end was cut by 5 bases, the J end by 1 base, with 15 bases between. Germline V CDR1 and CDR2: SGHRS, YFSETQ. Here the CDR3 reads CASSASGAVQETQYF. Written as DNA, the CDR3 is TGCGCCAGCAGTGCGAGCGGAGCAGTCCAAGAGACCCAGTACTTC.

This clone was seen a handful of times. This chain connects TRBV5-4 to TRBJ2-7; D is undetermined. V was shortened by 2 bases and J by 2 bases, with 11 bases between the two germline ends. CDR3 size: 14 residues. The germline V gene has CDR1 SGHNT and CDR2 YYREEE (reference sequence). The CDR3 DNA follows: TGTGCCAGCAGCTTAGCTTCAATAACCTACGAGCAGTACTTC. It codes for CASSLASITYEQYF.

The chain joins TRBV15 to TRBJ1-1, with D perhaps matching TRBD1 (5 bases). CDR3 length: 13 residues. The germline CDR1 and CDR2 sequences are LNHNV and YYDKDF (reference sequence). The V and J ends lost 2 bases and 10 bases respectively, with 14 bases between them. The CDR3 DNA reads TGTGCCACCAGCAGACGGACACCCGGGGGAGCTTTCTTT. Amino acid sequence: CATSRRTPGGAFF.

The genes are TRBV5-1 and TRBJ2-1; TRBD1 aligns across 10 bases. This CDR3 has 14 amino acids. J was trimmed by 5 bases and V by 4 bases; bases with no gene match: 3. CDR1 and CDR2 from the germline V gene are SGHRS and YFSETQ. The CDR3 DNA reads as TGCGCCAGCAGCGAGGACAGGGGGGACAATGAGCAGTTCTTC. It translates to CASSEDRGDNEQFF.

The CDR3 bases are TGTGCCAGCAGTCGACAGGGTCAGAACATTCAGTACTTC. Amino acid sequence: CASSRQGQNIQYF. V gene TRBV28 combines with J gene TRBJ2-4; TRBD1 aligns across 7 bases. Germline trimming cut 5 bases from V and 7 bases from J; bases unmatched to any gene: 5. CDR1 and CDR2 (germline): MDHEN, SYDVKM. The CDR3 runs 13 residues.

The chain carries TRBV6-5 and TRBJ1-2; possible D gene TRBD1, 5 bases. V was pared by 0 bases and J by 8 bases, with 16 bases between. This CDR3 contains 15 residues. Per germline, CDR1 MNHEY and CDR2 SVGAGI. The CDR3 protein is CASSYSRGFNVGYTF. The CDR3 DNA reads as TGTGCCAGCAGTTACTCGCGGGGGTTCAATGTCGGCTACACCTTC.

The chain combines TRBV4-1 with TRBJ2-2, with a weak D call TRBD2 (5 bases). CDR1 and CDR2 from the germline V gene are MGHRA and YSYEKL. This CDR3 comprises 17 residues. V was shortened by 6 bases and J by 3 bases, with 20 bases between the two germline ends. The CDR3 nucleotides are TGCGCCAGCAGGTACAGACTCGGGGATCAGGACACCGGGGAGCTGTTTTTT. As protein: CASRYRLGDQDTGELFF.

This chain joins TRBV6-6 and TRBJ2-7, with 12 bases aligning to TRBD1. V lost 6 bases, J lost 3 bases, and 6 bases stayed unmatched. The CDR3 covers 15 residues. The germline V gene encodes CDR1 MNHNY and CDR2 SVGAGI (reference sequence). In DNA form, the CDR3 reads TGTGCCAGCAGACCCGGGACAGGGGGCTTCTACGAGCAGTACTTC. Translation: CASRPGTGGFYEQYF.